Listed below are T cell receptor beta chains from one sample, sequenced in a study of siplizumab effects on memory and regulatory T cells. Only in-frame clones appear in the TCRdb table, and some are missing; sequencing was by immunoSEQ multiplex PCR. The top ten hold 0.55% to 0.8% of the sample, which has some 110,000 clones, 93% seen once. What was sequenced was Tregs sorted from blood. Receptors originate from a human donor in good health. CDR3s include the opening cysteine and the closing phenylalanine or tryptophan. The order of the fields is V gene, J gene, D gene, clone size, CDR3 protein, CDR3 DNA. The D gene is left open where the match is weak. Expanded clones get a size class; other rows say once, few or many, or leave the size out.

TRBV7-2	TRBJ1-3	NA	NA	CASSFGPYPSGNTIYF	TGTGCCAGCAGCTTCGGACCGTACCCCTCTGGAAACACCATATATTTT
TRBV4-1	TRBJ2-5	NA	NA	CASSPPAVQETQYF	TGCGCCAGCAGCCCACCCGCCGTACAAGAGACCCAGTACTTC
TRBV7-9	TRBJ1-5	NA	once	CASSFGGLGASNQPQHF	TGTGCCAGCAGCTTCGGAGGGTTAGGGGCGAGCAATCAGCCCCAGCATTTT
TRBV6-1	TRBJ1-4	NA	NA	CASSERPGPRGEKLFF	TGTGCCAGCAGTGAGCGGCCGGGCCCTAGGGGCGAAAAACTGTTTTTT
TRBV5-6	TRBJ2-3	TRBD2	NA	CASSGVGRGLNTQYF	TGTGCCAGTAGCGGGGTGGGGAGGGGGTTGAATACGCAGTATTTT
TRBV5-6	TRBJ1-4	TRBD1	NA	CASSRPGQVGEKLFF	TGTGCCAGCAGCCGCCCAGGACAGGTTGGAGAAAAACTGTTTTTT
TRBV29-1	TRBJ1-1	TRBD1	NA	CSGSGTGGEAFF	TGCAGCGGGTCCGGGACAGGTGGTGAAGCTTTCTTT
TRBV5-1	TRBJ1-5	NA	NA	CASSLEGFDQPQHF	TGCGCCAGCAGCTTAGAAGGATTTGATCAGCCCCAGCATTTT
TRBV4-1	TRBJ2-4	TRBD1	NA	CASRKSTDRDIQYF	TGCGCCAGCAGGAAATCTACGGACAGGGACATTCAGTACTTC
TRBV11-2	TRBJ2-2	NA	NA	CASSLGGAAGELFF	TGTGCCAGCAGCTTAGGGGGGGCGGCCGGGGAGCTGTTTTTT
TRBV11-3	TRBJ2-7	NA	NA	CASSSYFRDRAYEQYF	TGTGCCAGCAGCTCGTACTTCCGGGACCGTGCCTACGAGCAGTACTTC
TRBV9	TRBJ2-2	NA	NA	CASSVVGTGELFF	TGTGCCAGCAGCGTAGTCGGCACCGGGGAGCTGTTTTTT
TRBV5-4	TRBJ2-5	TRBD1	NA	CASSLGTGHETQYF	TGTGCCAGCAGCTTGGGGACAGGGCACGAGACCCAGTACTTC
TRBV7-2	TRBJ1-1	NA	once	CASSLGPKNTEAFF	TGTGCCAGCAGCTTAGGACCGAAGAACACTGAAGCTTTCTTT
TRBV6-5	TRBJ1-1	NA	once	CASRDPNTEAFF	TGTGCCAGCAGAGATCCGAACACTGAAGCTTTCTTT
TRBV14	TRBJ2-5	NA	NA	CASSGRNPLGLQETQYF	TGTGCCAGCAGCGGGCGGAACCCCTTGGGATTGCAAGAGACCCAGTACTTC
TRBV4-1	TRBJ2-4	TRBD2	NA	CASSHLISGEVKNIQYF	TGCGCCAGCAGCCACCTCATTAGCGGGGAGGTCAAAAACATTCAGTACTTC
TRBV5-1	TRBJ2-3	TRBD2	NA	CASSLAGQRDTQYF	TGCGCCAGCAGTCTAGCGGGACAGAGGGATACGCAGTATTTT
TRBV27	TRBJ2-7	TRBD1	NA	CASSETGTGDEQYF	TGTGCCAGCAGCGAAACCGGGACAGGGGACGAGCAGTACTTC
TRBV29-1	TRBJ2-2	NA	NA	CSVGTFTGELFF	TGCAGCGTGGGGACATTTACCGGGGAGCTGTTTTTT
TRBV7-3	TRBJ2-2	NA	NA	CASSLGGTGELFF	TGTGCCAGCAGCTTGGGTGGCACCGGGGAGCTGTTTTTT
TRBV11-2	TRBJ1-6	NA	few	CASSLDLLRVDSPLHF	TGTGCCAGCAGCTTAGATCTGTTGAGGGTTGACTCACCCCTCCACTTT
TRBV7-8	TRBJ2-1	NA	NA	CASSLGPPLF	TGTGCCAGCAGCTTGGGACCACCTCTCTTC
TRBV2	TRBJ1-3	NA	NA	CASSGGGLSGNTIYF	TGTGCCAGCAGTGGGGGGGGACTCTCTGGAAACACCATATATTTT
TRBV6-1	TRBJ2-7	NA	NA	CASSLQGWGYEQYF	TGTGCCAGCAGTCTACAGGGTTGGGGTTACGAGCAGTACTTC
TRBV6-4	TRBJ1-2	NA	NA	CASSPTGFHGYTF	TGTGCCAGCAGTCCGACAGGATTCCATGGCTACACCTTC
TRBV9	TRBJ1-1	NA	NA	CASSGRGPAGTEAFF	TGTGCCAGCAGCGGCCGAGGTCCGGCGGGCACTGAAGCTTTCTTT
TRBV7-2	TRBJ2-7	TRBD1	NA	CASRTDRGSYEQYF	TGTGCCAGCAGGACGGACAGGGGGTCATACGAGCAGTACTTC
TRBV4-3	TRBJ2-3	NA	NA	CASSQEPGGADTQYF	TGCGCCAGCAGCCAAGAACCAGGAGGGGCAGATACGCAGTATTTT
TRBV5-1	TRBJ1-4	NA	NA	CASSSSFGITNEKLFF	TGCGCCAGCAGCTCCTCGTTCGGGATCACTAATGAAAAACTGTTTTTT
TRBV2	TRBJ2-7	NA	NA	CASRVPGRPYEQYF	TGTGCCAGCAGGGTTCCGGGACGGCCCTACGAGCAGTACTTC
TRBV6-1	TRBJ2-7	NA	NA	CASSEWGAQSYEQYF	TGTGCCAGCAGTGAATGGGGGGCGCAGTCCTACGAGCAGTACTTC
TRBV19	TRBJ1-2	TRBD1	once	CASSIQGGNYGYTF	TGTGCCAGTAGTATACAGGGGGGAAACTATGGCTACACCTTC
TRBV19	TRBJ2-1	NA	once	CASSIVPPASEQFF	TGTGCCAGTAGTATAGTGCCCCCTGCCTCTGAGCAGTTCTTC
TRBV28	TRBJ2-4	TRBD1	NA	CASSQTGARNIQYF	TGTGCCAGCAGTCAGACAGGGGCGCGGAACATTCAGTACTTC
TRBV5-1	TRBJ2-7	TRBD2	NA	CASSLGTSGRGYEQYF	TGCGCCAGCAGCCTCGGGACTAGCGGGAGGGGCTACGAGCAGTACTTC
TRBV11-2	TRBJ2-6	NA	NA	CASSFGGANVLTF	TGTGCCAGCAGCTTTGGCGGGGCCAACGTCCTGACTTTC
TRBV5-1	TRBJ2-3	TRBD2	NA	CASSPPTSVTDTQYF	TGCGCCAGCAGCCCGCCGACTAGCGTCACAGATACGCAGTATTTT
TRBV2	TRBJ1-1	TRBD1	NA	CASRGQLNTEAFF	TGTGCCAGCAGGGGACAGTTGAACACTGAAGCTTTCTTT
TRBV14	TRBJ2-4	NA	NA	CASSAIQGNIQYF	TGTGCCAGCAGCGCTATCCAGGGAAACATTCAGTACTTC
TRBV10-3	TRBJ2-1	NA	NA	CAISEGADEQFF	TGTGCCATCAGTGAAGGAGCAGATGAGCAGTTCTTC
TRBV7-9	TRBJ1-1	NA	few	CASSSSETEAFF	TGTGCCAGCAGCTCGTCAGAGACTGAAGCTTTCTTT
TRBV25-1	TRBJ2-1	TRBD2	NA	CASSESRAGNNEQFF	TGTGCCAGCAGTGAATCTCGAGCGGGGAACAATGAGCAGTTCTTC
TRBV7-2	TRBJ1-1	TRBD1	once	CASSLGPQGHTEAFF	TGTGCCAGCAGCTTGGGCCCACAGGGGCACACTGAAGCTTTCTTT
TRBV27	TRBJ2-3	TRBD1	NA	CASSLLGTGSPYTQYF	TGTGCCAGCAGTTTATTAGGGACAGGGAGTCCCTATACGCAGTATTTT
TRBV25-1	TRBJ1-6	NA	NA	CAAGRSNNSPLHF	TGTGCTGCAGGCCGGAGCAACAATTCACCCCTCCACTTT
TRBV4-2	TRBJ2-1	TRBD2	NA	CASSQDPATSGYYNEQFF	TGTGCCAGCAGCCAAGATCCCGCAACTAGCGGGTATTACAATGAGCAGTTCTTC
TRBV11-3	TRBJ2-3	NA	NA	CASSLDRGELDTQYF	TGTGCCAGCAGCTTAGACAGGGGAGAGTTAGATACGCAGTATTTT